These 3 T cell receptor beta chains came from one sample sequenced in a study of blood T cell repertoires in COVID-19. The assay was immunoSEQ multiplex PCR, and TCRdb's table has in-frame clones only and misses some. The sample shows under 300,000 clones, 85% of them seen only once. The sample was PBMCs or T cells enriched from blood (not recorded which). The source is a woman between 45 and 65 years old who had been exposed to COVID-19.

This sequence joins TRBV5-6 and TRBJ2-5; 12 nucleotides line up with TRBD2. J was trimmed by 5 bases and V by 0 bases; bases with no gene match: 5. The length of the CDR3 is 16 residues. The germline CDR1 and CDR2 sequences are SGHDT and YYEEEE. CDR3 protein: CASSLGLAGGPETQYF. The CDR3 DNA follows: TGTGCCAGCAGCTTGGGTCTAGCGGGGGGGCCCGAGACCCAGTACTTC.

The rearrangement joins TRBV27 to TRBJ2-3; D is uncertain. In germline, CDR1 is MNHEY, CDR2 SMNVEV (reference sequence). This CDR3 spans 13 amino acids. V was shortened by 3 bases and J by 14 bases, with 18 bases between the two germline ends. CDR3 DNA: TGTGCCAGCAGTTTTTCTCACGGTCTAAGAGGGTATTTT. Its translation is CASSFSHGLRGYF.

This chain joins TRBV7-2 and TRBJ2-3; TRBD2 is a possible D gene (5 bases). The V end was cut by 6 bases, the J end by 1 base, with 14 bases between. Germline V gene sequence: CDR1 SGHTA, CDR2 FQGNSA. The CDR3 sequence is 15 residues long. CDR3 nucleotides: TGTGCCAGCAGTAGCGACGGCTCCCGCACAGATACGCAGTATTTT. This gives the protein CASSSDGSRTDTQYF.